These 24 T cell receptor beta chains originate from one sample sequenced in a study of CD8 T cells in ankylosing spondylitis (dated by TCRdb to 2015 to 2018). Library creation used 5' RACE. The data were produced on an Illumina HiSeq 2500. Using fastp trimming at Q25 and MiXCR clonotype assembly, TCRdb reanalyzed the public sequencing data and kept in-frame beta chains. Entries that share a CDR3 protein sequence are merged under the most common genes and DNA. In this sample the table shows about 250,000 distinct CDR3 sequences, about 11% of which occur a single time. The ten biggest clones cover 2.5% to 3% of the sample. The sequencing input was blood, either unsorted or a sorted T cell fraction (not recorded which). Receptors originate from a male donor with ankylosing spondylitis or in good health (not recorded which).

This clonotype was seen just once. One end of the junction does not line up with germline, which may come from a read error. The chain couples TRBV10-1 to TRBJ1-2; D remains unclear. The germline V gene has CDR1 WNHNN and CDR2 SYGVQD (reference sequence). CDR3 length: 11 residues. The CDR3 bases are TGCGCCAGCAGTGATGGCAGGCTACGAGCCTTC. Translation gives CASSDGRLRAF.

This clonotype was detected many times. The CDR3 DNA sequence: TGTGCCACCAGCAGGGACAGCTTATATGAAGCTTTCTTT. Translation: CATSRDSLYEAFF. The rearrangement uses TRBV15 and TRBJ1-1; D might be TRBD1 (6 bases). The CDR3 covers 13 residues. The germline V gene has CDR1 LNHNV and CDR2 YYDKDF (reference sequence). Trimming pared 3 bases from V and 7 bases from J, leaving 12 bases between.

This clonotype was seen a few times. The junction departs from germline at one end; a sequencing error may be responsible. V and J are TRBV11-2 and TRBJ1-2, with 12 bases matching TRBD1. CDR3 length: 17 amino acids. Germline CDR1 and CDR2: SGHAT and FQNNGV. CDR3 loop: CASSLVGTGGEGRKHIF. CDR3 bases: TGTGCCAGCAGCTTAGTCGGGACAGGGGGCGAGGGAAGAAAACACATCTTC. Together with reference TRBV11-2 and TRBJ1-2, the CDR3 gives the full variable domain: EAGVAQSPRYKIIEKRQSVAFWCNPISGHATLYWYQQILGQGPKLLIQFQNNGVVDDSQLPKDRFSAERLKGVDSTLKIQPAKLEDSAVYLCASSLVGTGGEGRKHIFGSGTRLTVV.

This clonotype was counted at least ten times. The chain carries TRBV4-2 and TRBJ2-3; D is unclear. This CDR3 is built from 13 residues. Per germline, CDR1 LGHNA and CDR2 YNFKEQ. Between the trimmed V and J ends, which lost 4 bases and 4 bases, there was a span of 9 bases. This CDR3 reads CASSRDKADTQYF. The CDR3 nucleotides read TGTGCCAGCAGCCGAGATAAGGCAGATACGCAGTATTTT.

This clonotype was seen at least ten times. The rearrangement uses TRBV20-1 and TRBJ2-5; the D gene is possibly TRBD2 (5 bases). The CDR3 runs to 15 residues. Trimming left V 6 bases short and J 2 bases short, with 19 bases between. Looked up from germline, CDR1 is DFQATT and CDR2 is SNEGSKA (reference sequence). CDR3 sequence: CSATTVGAVQETQYF. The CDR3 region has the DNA TGCAGTGCCACCACGGTTGGAGCGGTACAAGAGACCCAGTACTTC.

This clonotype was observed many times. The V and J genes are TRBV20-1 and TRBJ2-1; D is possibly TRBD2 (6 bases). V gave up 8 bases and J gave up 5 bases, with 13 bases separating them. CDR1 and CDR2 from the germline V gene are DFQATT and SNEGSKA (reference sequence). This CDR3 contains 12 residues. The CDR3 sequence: CSPARGNNEQFF. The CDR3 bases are TGCAGTCCTGCCCGGGGGAACAATGAGCAGTTCTTC.

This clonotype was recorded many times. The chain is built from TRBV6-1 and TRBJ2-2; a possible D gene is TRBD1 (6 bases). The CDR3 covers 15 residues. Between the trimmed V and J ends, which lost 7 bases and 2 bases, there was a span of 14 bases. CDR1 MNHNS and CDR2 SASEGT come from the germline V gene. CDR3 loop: CASNDGTYNTGELFF. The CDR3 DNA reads TGTGCCAGCAACGACGGGACATACAACACCGGGGAGCTGTTTTTT.

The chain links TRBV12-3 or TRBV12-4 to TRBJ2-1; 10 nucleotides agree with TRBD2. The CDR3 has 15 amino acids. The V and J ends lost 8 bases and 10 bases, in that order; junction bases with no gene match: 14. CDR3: CASAGPGLASEEQFF. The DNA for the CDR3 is TGTGCCAGCGCCGGGCCGGGACTAGCGTCTGAGGAGCAGTTCTTC.

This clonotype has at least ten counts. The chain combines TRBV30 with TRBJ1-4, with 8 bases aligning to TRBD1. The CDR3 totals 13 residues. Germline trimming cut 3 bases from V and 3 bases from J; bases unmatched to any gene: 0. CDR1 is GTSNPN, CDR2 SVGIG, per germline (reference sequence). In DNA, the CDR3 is TGTGCCTGGAGGGGACAGGCTAATGAAAAACTGTTTTTT. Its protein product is CAWRGQANEKLFF.

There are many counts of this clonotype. This CDR3 reads CAWSPGTYNEQFF. The DNA of the CDR3 is TGTGCCTGGAGTCCCGGGACCTACAATGAGCAGTTCTTC. V is TRBV30 and J is TRBJ2-1; possibly TRBD2 for D (5 bases). The V and J ends lost 2 bases and 2 bases respectively, with 7 bases between them. Germline loops: CDR1 GTSNPN, CDR2 SVGIG (reference sequence). This CDR3 is built from 13 residues.

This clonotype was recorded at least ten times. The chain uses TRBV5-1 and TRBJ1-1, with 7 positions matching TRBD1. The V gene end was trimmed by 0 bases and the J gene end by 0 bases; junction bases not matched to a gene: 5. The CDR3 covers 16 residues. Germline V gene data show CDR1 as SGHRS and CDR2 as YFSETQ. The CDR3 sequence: CASSLEGQWMNTEAFF. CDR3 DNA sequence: TGCGCCAGCAGCTTGGAGGGACAGTGGATGAACACTGAAGCTTTCTTT.

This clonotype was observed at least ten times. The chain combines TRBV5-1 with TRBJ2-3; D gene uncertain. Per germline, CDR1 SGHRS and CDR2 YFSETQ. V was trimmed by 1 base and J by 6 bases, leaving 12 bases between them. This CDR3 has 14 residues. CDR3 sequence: CASSLSGSVDTQYF. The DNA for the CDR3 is TGCGCCAGCAGCTTGTCCGGGTCCGTCGATACGCAGTATTTT.

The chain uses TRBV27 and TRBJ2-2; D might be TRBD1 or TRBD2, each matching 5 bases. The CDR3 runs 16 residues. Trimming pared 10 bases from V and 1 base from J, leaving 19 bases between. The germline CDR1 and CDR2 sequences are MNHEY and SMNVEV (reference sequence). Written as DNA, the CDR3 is TGTGCCACCCTCTCGAGGGGCCCCAAGAACACCGGGGAGCTGTTTTTT. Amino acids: CATLSRGPKNTGELFF.

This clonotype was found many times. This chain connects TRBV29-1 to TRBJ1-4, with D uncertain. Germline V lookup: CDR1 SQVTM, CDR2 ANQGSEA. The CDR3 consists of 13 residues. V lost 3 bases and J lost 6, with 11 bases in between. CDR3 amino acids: CSVDGEADEKLFF. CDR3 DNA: TGCAGCGTTGATGGCGAGGCGGATGAAAAACTGTTTTTT.

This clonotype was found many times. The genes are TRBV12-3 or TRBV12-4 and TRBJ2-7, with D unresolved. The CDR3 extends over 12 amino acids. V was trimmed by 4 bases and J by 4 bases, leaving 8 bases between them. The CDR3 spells CASSSREYEQYF. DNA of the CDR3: TGTGCCAGCAGTTCGAGAGAATACGAGCAGTACTTC.

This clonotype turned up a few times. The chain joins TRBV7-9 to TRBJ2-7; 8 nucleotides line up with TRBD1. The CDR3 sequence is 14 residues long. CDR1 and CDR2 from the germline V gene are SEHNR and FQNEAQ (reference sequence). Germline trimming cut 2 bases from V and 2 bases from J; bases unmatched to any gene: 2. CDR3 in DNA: TGTGCCAGCAGCTTATCACAGGGGGCCTACGAGCAGTACTTC. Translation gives CASSLSQGAYEQYF. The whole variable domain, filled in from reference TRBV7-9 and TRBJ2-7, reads DTGVSQNPRHKITKRGQNVTFRCDPISEHNRLYWYRQTLGQGPEFLTYFQNEAQLEKSRLLSDRFSAERPKGSFSTLEIQRTEQGDSAMYLCASSLSQGAYEQYFGPGTRLTVT.

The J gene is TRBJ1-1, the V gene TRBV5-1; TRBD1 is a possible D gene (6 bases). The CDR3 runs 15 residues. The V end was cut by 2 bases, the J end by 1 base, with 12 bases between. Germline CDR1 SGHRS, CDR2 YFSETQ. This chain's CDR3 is CASSFSGEPNTEAFF. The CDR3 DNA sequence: TGCGCCAGCAGCTTCTCAGGGGAGCCGAACACTGAAGCTTTCTTT.

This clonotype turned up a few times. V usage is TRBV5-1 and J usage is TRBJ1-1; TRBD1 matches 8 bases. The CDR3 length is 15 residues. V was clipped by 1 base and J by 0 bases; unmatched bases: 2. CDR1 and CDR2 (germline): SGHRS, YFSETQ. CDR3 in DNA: TGCGCCAGCAGCTTGACGGGACAGGTGAACACTGAAGCTTTCTTT. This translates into CASSLTGQVNTEAFF.

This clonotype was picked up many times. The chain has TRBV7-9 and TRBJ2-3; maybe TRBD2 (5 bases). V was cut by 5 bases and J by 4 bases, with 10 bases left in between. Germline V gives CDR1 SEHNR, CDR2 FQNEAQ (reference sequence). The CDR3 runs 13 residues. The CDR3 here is CASSRRTADTQYF. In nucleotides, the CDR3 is TGTGCCAGCAGCCGGAGGACGGCAGATACGCAGTATTTT.

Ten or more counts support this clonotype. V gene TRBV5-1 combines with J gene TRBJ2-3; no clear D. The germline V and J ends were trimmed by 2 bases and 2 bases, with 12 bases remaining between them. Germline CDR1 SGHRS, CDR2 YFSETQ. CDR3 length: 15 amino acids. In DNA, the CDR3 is TGCGCCAGCAGCTTCCTCGGAGATGACACAGATACGCAGTATTTT. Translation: CASSFLGDDTDTQYF.

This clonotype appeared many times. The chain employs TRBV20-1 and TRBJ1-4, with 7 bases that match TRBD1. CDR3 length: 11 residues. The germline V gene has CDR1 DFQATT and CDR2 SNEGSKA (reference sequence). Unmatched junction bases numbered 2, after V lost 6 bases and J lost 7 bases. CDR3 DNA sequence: TGCAGTGCCAGGGGGGGTGAAAAACTGTTTTTT. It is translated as CSARGGEKLFF.

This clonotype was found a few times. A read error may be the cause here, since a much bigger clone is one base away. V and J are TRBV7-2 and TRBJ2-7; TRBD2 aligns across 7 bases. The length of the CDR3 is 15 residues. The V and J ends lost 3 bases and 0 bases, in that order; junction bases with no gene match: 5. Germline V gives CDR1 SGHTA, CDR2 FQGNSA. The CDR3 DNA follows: TGTGCCAGCAGCTTTGCGAGCGGGGCCTCCTACGAGCAGTACTTC. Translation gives CASSFASGASYEQYF. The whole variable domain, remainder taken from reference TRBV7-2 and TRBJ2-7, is GAGVSQSPSNKVTEKGKDVELRCDPISGHTALYWYRQSLGQGLEFLIYFQGNSAPDKSGLPSDRFSAERTGGSVSTLTIQRTQQEDSAVYLCASSFASGASYEQYFGPGTRLTVT.

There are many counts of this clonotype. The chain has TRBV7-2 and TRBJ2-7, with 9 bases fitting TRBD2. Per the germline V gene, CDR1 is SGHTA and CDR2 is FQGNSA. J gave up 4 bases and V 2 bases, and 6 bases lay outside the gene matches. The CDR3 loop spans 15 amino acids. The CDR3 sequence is CASSLRAGGPYEQYF. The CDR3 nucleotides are TGTGCCAGCAGCTTAAGGGCGGGAGGGCCTTACGAGCAGTACTTC.

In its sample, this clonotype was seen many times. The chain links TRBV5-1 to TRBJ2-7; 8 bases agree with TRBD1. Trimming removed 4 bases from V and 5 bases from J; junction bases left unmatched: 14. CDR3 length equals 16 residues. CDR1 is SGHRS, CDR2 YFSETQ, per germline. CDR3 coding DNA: TGCGCCAGCAGCCCGCTGGGGAGGCAGGGGGCAAACGAGCAGTACTTC. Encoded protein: CASSPLGRQGANEQYF.